Detailed here is one T cell receptor (beta chain). Generated by immunoSEQ multiplex PCR, the TCRdb table keeps only in-frame clones and is missing some. The table shows approximately 150,000 clones, with about 89% occurring only once. This CDR3 contains 12 residues. With V trimmed by 8 bases and J by 8 bases, 7 bases remained unmatched. Germline loops: CDR1 SQVTM, CDR2 ANQGSEA. The sample is drawn from a study of T cell responses to AZD1222 COVID-19 vaccine. The TCR comes from an adult who received the AZD1222 COVID-19 vaccine. This sequence joins TRBV29-1 and TRBJ2-1; 9 nucleotides match TRBD1. Here the sequenced sample was peripheral blood, taken 28 days after the second AZD1222 dose. CDR3 bases: TGCAGCACGGACAGGGGAGCCGATGAGCAGTTCTTC. Its protein is CSTDRGADEQFF.